This T cell receptor (beta chain) was identified in a study of T cells after somatic rescue of genetic block. Germline V gene sequence: CDR1 KGHSH, CDR2 LQKENI. The CDR3 length is 15 residues. Between the trimmed V and J ends, which lost 3 bases and 1 base, there was a span of 9 bases. Clones were sequenced by immunoSEQ multiplex PCR, and TCRdb holds only the in-frame ones, with some missing. The table has more than 65,000 clones, around 90% seen once. The specimen sequenced was peripheral blood mononuclear cells (PBMCs). The receptor comes from a man aged 30 to 39. J is TRBJ2-2 and V is TRBV18, with D uncertain. The CDR3 protein is CASSPRQVNTGELFF. The CDR3 DNA sequence: TGTGCCAGCTCACCCCGGCAGGTGAACACCGGGGAGCTGTTTTTT.